The sequence of this TCR beta chain was determined in a study of monozygotic twins with cystic fibrosis. General study findings and limits: Age, concordance and disease severity did not associate with shared CDR3 numbers. Clonality was generally low (median around 0.009), higher in the most severe patients.

Of note for this clone: Its specificity is not known.

Sequencing was performed with immunoSEQ multiplex PCR; in TCRdb, only in-frame clones are kept and a portion is missing. The sample has roughly 32,000 clones, around 96% seen once. The CDR3 spans 13 residues. Per germline, CDR1 SNHLY and CDR2 FYNNEI. The V end lost 7 bases, the J end lost 4 bases, and 11 bases lay between the germline ends. The sequencing sample was made of blood. The TCR originated in a girl aged 2-10 years with cystic fibrosis. This chain uses TRBV2 with TRBJ2-1, with D maybe TRBD2 (6 bases). In DNA, the CDR3 is TGTGCCAGCACCGACGGACTATACAATGAGCAGTTCTTC. Its translation: CASTDGLYNEQFF.